The clone carrying this T cell receptor beta chain came up a few times. No antigen is known for it. The entry originates in a study of T cells after yellow fever vaccination. Notes on the study in general: There was a small share of clonotypes that showed up in both the CD4 and CD8 compartments. The presence of abundant clonotypes contaminating from the bulk population was possible in FACS-sorted repertoires.

TCRdb reprocessed the 5' RACE reads via MiXCR and lists one record per CDR3 protein. The sample gives approximately 170,000 distinct CDR3 sequences, more than 9.5% of which show up once; 36% is in the top ten. The starting material was CD8+ T cells sorted from PBMCs, obtained 15 days after the yellow fever booster vaccination. This receptor was obtained from a young man who received the YFV17D yellow fever vaccine.

The DNA for the CDR3 is TGTGCCAGCAGCCGAGGACATTCTTCCACAGATACGCAGTATTTT. This gives the protein CASSRGHSSTDTQYF. V gene TRBV11-2 combines with J gene TRBJ2-3, with TRBD1 as a possible D gene (5 bases). This CDR3 has 15 residues. Germline values: CDR1 SGHAT, CDR2 FQNNGV. Trimming took 5 bases from V and 2 from J, leaving 14 bases between them.